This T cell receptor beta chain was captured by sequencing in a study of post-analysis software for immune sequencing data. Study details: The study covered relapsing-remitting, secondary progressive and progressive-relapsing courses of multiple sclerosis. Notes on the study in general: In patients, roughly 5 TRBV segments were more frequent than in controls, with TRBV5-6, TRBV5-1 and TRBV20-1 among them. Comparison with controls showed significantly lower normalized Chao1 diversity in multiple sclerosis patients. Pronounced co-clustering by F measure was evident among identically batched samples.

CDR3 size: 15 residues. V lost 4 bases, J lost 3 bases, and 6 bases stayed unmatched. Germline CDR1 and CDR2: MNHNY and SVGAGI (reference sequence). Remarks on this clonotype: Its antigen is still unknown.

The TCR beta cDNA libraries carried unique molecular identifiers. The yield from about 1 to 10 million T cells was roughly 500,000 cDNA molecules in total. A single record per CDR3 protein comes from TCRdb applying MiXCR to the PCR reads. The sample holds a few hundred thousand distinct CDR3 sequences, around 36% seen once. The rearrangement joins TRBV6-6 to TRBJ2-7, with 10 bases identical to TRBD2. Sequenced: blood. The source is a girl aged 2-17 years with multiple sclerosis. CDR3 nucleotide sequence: TGTGCCAGCAGTTTGAGCGGGGGGGGAGTCTACGAGCAGTACTTC. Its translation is CASSLSGGGVYEQYF.